Listed below are T cell receptor beta chains from one sample, sequenced in a study of ipilimumab plus nivolumab after autologous stem cell transplantation. Sequencing was performed with immunoSEQ multiplex PCR; in TCRdb, only in-frame clones are kept and a portion is missing. This sample carries roughly 40,000 clones, 85% to 95% of them seen once, and the ten largest clones take over 0.85%. Specimen: PBMCs, collected in a trial of ipilimumab plus nivolumab as post-transplant consolidation. The receptor source for this set is a male donor with multiple myeloma. CDR3s include the opening cysteine and the closing phenylalanine or tryptophan. D genes are given only for firm matches. For some rows the clone size is stated as once, few or many, or as a class when expanded; others skip it.

>TRBV27|-|TRBD2|TRBJ2-7
TGTGCCAGCAGTCTGCGGGGGGGCTACGAGCAGTACTTC
CASSLRGGYEQYF
>TRBV29-1|-|-|TRBJ2-3
TGCAGCGTTGAGGTTCGAGGGCGAGGCACAGATACGCAGTATTTT
CSVEVRGRGTDTQYF
>TRBV14|-|TRBD1|TRBJ1-2
TGTGCCAGCAGCCCCCCCATGGGGAGGGGGCATGGCTACACCTTC
CASSPPMGRGHGYTF
>TRBV6-5|-|-|TRBJ1-1
TGTGCCAGCAGTTCCCCCCACAAGGGAGGTGACACTGAAGCTTTCTTT
CASSSPHKGGDTEAFF
>TRBV6-1|few|-|TRBJ2-5
TGTGCCAGCAGTGAGCCCAGCGCAGGACAAGAGACCCAGTACTTC
CASSEPSAGQETQYF
>TRBV4-3|-|-|TRBJ2-1
TGCGCCAGCAGCCCGAGGGTGGGGGACTCCTCCTACAATGAGCAGTTCTTC
CASSPRVGDSSYNEQFF
>TRBV6-1|-|TRBD1|TRBJ1-2
TGTGCCAGCAGTGAGTCGACAGGGTCAAATAACTATGGCTACACCTTC
CASSESTGSNNYGYTF
>TRBV2|-|TRBD1|TRBJ2-5
TGTGCCAGCAGCCCCGGGACAGGGTCGGAGACCCAGTACTTC
CASSPGTGSETQYF
>TRBV7-9|-|-|TRBJ2-2
TGTGCCAGCAGCTTAAATGCCCTTAACACCGGGGAGCTGTTTTTT
CASSLNALNTGELFF
>TRBV4-3|-|TRBD1|TRBJ2-1
TGCGCCAGCAGCCAAGCCCAGGGGGCCTACAATGAGCAGTTCTTC
CASSQAQGAYNEQFF
>TRBV6-1|-|-|TRBJ2-3
TGTGCCAGCAGTGAATTGGCGGATACGCAGTATTTT
CASSELADTQYF
>TRBV11-2|-|TRBD2|TRBJ2-7
TGTGCCAGCAGCCCGGGACTAGCGGAGACTTACGAGCAGTGCTTC
CASSPGLAETYEQCF
>TRBV6-1|-|-|TRBJ2-1
TGTGCCAGCAGACCCGGGACCTCCTACAATGAGCAGTTCTTC
CASRPGTSYNEQFF
>TRBV7-2|once|-|TRBJ2-5
TGTGCCAGCAGCTTAAATGGCTATACCGGAGAGACCCAGTACTTC
CASSLNGYTGETQYF
>TRBV5-1|-|TRBD1|TRBJ2-5
TGCGCCAGCAGCTTGGGGGGGACAGGAGGCGAGACCCAGTACTTC
CASSLGGTGGETQYF